This entry concerns a single T cell receptor beta chain. This record belongs to a study of blood T cell repertoires in COVID-19. Whole-study context: The analysed material was cDNA or gDNA that came from T cells, B-cell-depleted T cells, or PBMCs.

CDR3 size: 15 residues. Trimming took 5 bases from V and 1 from J; bases not matched to a gene: 9. CDR1 and CDR2 from the germline V gene are SGDLS and YYNGEE. The authors' processing: How many nucleated cells were present was estimated from reference gene primer amplification. Clones were sequenced by immunoSEQ multiplex PCR, and TCRdb holds only the in-frame ones, with some missing. The V and J calls and the clone size are those of that table, but D and trimming were determined from the DNA. The sample consists of approximately 62,000 clones, 76% of them appearing once. The sequence derives from a woman aged 45-59 years with active or convalescent COVID-19. This rearrangement joins TRBV9 to TRBJ2-7, with 7 bases fitting TRBD1. Specimen: peripheral blood. The CDR3 loop reads CASSENPGQSYEQYF. Written as DNA, the CDR3 is TGTGCCAGCAGTGAAAATCCGGGACAGTCCTACGAGCAGTACTTC.